This T cell receptor (beta chain) was obtained from a study of T cells in narcolepsy. Study at large: Enrolled donors included narcolepsy type 1 or type 2 patients and healthy controls.

Repertoires were generated with immunoSEQ multiplex PCR, while TCRdb's copy carries only in-frame clones and drops some. The repertoire holds tens of thousands of clones, with roughly 77% as singletons. This CDR3 comprises 15 residues. Germline V gene data show CDR1 as SEHNR and CDR2 as FQNEAQ (reference sequence). The V and J ends lost 4 bases and 3 bases respectively, with 14 bases between them. The source of this sequence is a human donor in good health. The sample consisted of memory (CD45RA-) CD4+ T cells from blood. The chain has TRBV7-9 and TRBJ2-3, with D perhaps matching TRBD2 (5 bases). Written as DNA, the CDR3 is TGTGCCAGCAGCTCAGAGATTCCGGGAACAGATACGCAGTATTTT. Translated, it gives CASSSEIPGTDTQYF.